The present T cell receptor (beta chain) was sequenced within a study of cytomegalovirus exposure and HLA in healthy donors. CDR1 and CDR2 from the germline V gene are SGHDN and FVKESK. V shed 9 bases and J shed 1 base, with 12 bases lying between them. The CDR3 has 13 amino acids. The PCR contained 60 Vbeta and 13 Jbeta primers. TCRdb's table, derived via immunoSEQ multiplex PCR, lists solely in-frame clones and lacks some. Among 82,000 or so clones listed, around four fifths were seen once. Study-level results: In vitro confirmation showed three CMV-associated chains to be CMV antigen specific. Sequencing had likely introduced a cluster of highly shared sequence variants as an artifact.

Details on this clone: Its specificity is unknown.

The chain recombines TRBV14 with TRBJ2-5; D is perhaps TRBD1 (5 bases). Sequencing used PBMCs. This clonotype was sampled from a woman between 45 and 60 years old in good health and CMV-seropositive. The CDR3 is CARIGQPQETQYF. DNA of the CDR3: TGTGCCAGAATTGGACAACCCCAAGAGACCCAGTACTTC.